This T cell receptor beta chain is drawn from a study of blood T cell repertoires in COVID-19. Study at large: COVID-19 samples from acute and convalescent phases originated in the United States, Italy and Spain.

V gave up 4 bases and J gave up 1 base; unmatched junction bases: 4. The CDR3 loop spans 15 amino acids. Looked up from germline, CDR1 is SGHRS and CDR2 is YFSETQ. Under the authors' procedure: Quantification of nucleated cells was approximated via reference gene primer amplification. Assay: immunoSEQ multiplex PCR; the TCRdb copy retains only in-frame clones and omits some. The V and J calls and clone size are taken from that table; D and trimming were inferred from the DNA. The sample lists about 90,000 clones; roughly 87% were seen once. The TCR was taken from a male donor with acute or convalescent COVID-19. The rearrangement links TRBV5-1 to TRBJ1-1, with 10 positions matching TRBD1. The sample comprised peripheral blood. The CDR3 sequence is CASSTGTGANTEAFF. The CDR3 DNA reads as TGCGCCAGCAGCACTGGGACAGGGGCGAACACTGAAGCTTTCTTT.